Below, 30 T cell receptor beta chains from the same sample are listed, as sequenced in a study of OX40 agonist ivuxolimab in advanced cancers. Generated by immunoSEQ multiplex PCR, the TCRdb table keeps only in-frame clones and is missing some. The table includes 69,000 or so clones, 85% detected once. The sequences come from CD4+ or CD8+ T cells sorted from blood, collected in a trial of the OX40 agonist ivuxolimab. These receptors were collected from an adult with an advanced solid tumor such as melanoma, head and neck, liver or kidney cancer.

This chain connects TRBV7-2 to TRBJ2-5; D is unresolved. Trimming left V 0 bases short and J 0 bases short, with 8 bases between. Per the germline V gene, CDR1 is SGHTA and CDR2 is FQGNSA. CDR3 length: 15 amino acids. The CDR3 DNA follows: TGTGCCAGCAGCTTAGCTCCCGGGTACCAAGAGACCCAGTACTTC. As protein: CASSLAPGYQETQYF.

V gene TRBV5-1 combines with J gene TRBJ2-5, with 9 bases matching TRBD2. J lost 2 bases, V lost 5 bases, and 10 bases had no gene match. CDR1 SGHRS and CDR2 YFSETQ come from the germline V gene. The CDR3 totals 16 residues. CDR3 residues: CASSSRAGGPQETQYF. The CDR3 nucleotides read TGCGCCAGCAGTTCCCGAGCGGGAGGCCCACAAGAGACCCAGTACTTC. The variable domain in full, with the rest retrieved from reference TRBV5-1 and TRBJ2-5, is KAGVTQTPRYLIKTRGQQVTLSCSPISGHRSVSWYQQTPGQGLQFLFEYFSETQRNKGNFPGRFSGRQFSNSRSEMNVSTLELGDSALYLCASSSRAGGPQETQYFGPGTRLLVL.

The V gene is TRBV15, the J gene TRBJ2-5; TRBD1 is a possible D gene (6 bases). The CDR3 length is 16 residues. V dropped 0 bases and J dropped 1 base, with 12 bases sitting between them. The germline gives CDR1 LNHNV, CDR2 YYDKDF (reference sequence). The DNA for the CDR3 is TGTGCCACCAGCAGAGACTACGGGACATTCCAAGAGACCCAGTACTTC. Amino acid sequence: CATSRDYGTFQETQYF.

This clone rates as medium-sized (0.01 to 0.1%). Other DNA sequences in the sample encode the same CDR3. CDR3: CASSQDSLNTEAFF. The CDR3 DNA reads as TGTGCCAGCAGCCAAGACAGTTTGAACACTGAAGCTTTCTTT. The gene calls are TRBV4-2 and TRBJ1-1; D unresolved. The CDR3 is 14 residues long. The germline V and J ends were trimmed by 0 bases and 0 bases, with 5 bases remaining between them. Germline V gene lookup returns CDR1 LGHNA and CDR2 YNFKEQ.

The chain is built from TRBV28 and TRBJ1-5, with 9 bases matching TRBD1. This CDR3 has 14 amino acids. The junction had 5 bases not matched to a gene; V was cut back by 7 bases and J by 4 bases. In germline, CDR1 is MDHEN, CDR2 SYDVKM. CDR3 nucleotides: TGTGCCAGCACCCCAGGACAGGGGAATCAGCCCCAGCATTTT. Protein sequence: CASTPGQGNQPQHF.

This chain joins TRBV6-1 and TRBJ1-2; D perhaps matches TRBD1 (5 bases). Germline lookup yields CDR1 MNHNS and CDR2 SASEGT. V lost 1 base, J lost 4 bases, and 7 bases lay in between. The CDR3 loop spans 13 amino acids. CDR3 DNA sequence: TGTGCCAGCAGTGAAGACAGGCTCTATGGCTACACCTTC. It yields the protein CASSEDRLYGYTF.

This chain joins TRBV20-1 and TRBJ2-5; D gene uncertain. Germline V gene sequence: CDR1 DFQATT, CDR2 SNEGSKA (reference sequence). The germline V and J ends were trimmed by 8 bases and 3 bases, with 10 bases remaining between them. CDR3 size: 11 residues. CDR3 sequence reads: CSSPPEETQYF. The CDR3 DNA sequence: TGCAGTTCCCCCCCCGAAGAGACCCAGTACTTC.

CDR3 sequence reads: CASSSAGERSEKLFF. In DNA, the CDR3 is TGTGCCAGCAGTTCCGCGGGGGAAAGGAGCGAAAAACTGTTTTTT. The chain uses TRBV6-5 and TRBJ1-4, with a weak D call TRBD1 (5 bases). The V gene's germline CDR1 is MNHEY and CDR2 SVGAGI. There are 15 residues in the CDR3. V lost 4 bases and J lost 8, with 17 bases in between.

This chain joins TRBV5-4 and TRBJ2-1; no reliable D call. In germline, CDR1 is SGHNT, CDR2 YYREEE (reference sequence). The ends were cut back, 3 bases at V and 0 bases at J, with 10 bases in the middle. The CDR3 loop spans 15 amino acids. CDR3: CASSYQLSSYNEQFF. Here the CDR3 DNA reads TGTGCCAGCAGCTACCAACTAAGCTCCTACAATGAGCAGTTCTTC. Based on the CDR3 plus reference TRBV5-4 and TRBJ2-1, the full variable domain is ETGVTQSPTHLIKTRGQQVTLRCSSQSGHNTVSWYQQALGQGPQFIFQYYREEENGRGNFPPRFSGLQFPNYSSELNVNALELDDSALYLCASSYQLSSYNEQFFGPGTRLTVL.

CDR3 loop: CAFRQGDQPQHF. The DNA for the CDR3 is TGTGCCTTCCGACAGGGTGATCAGCCCCAGCATTTT. This chain uses TRBV30 with TRBJ1-5, with TRBD1 matching 7 bases. The CDR3 runs 12 residues. Trimming at V came to 7 bases and at J to 5 bases, leaving 5 bases not matched to a gene. Germline V gene data show CDR1 as GTSNPN and CDR2 as SVGIG (reference sequence).

This chain links TRBV10-1 with TRBJ2-5; TRBD1 is a possible D gene (6 bases). The CDR3 extends over 14 amino acids. The V end lost 1 base, the J end lost 4 bases, and 10 bases lay between the germline ends. CDR1 is WNHNN and CDR2 is SYGVQD in the germline V gene (reference sequence). The CDR3 here is CASSELDSLETQYF. The CDR3 nucleotides read TGCGCCAGCAGTGAGTTGGACAGCCTAGAGACCCAGTACTTC.

The chain joins TRBV19 to TRBJ1-6; D is possibly TRBD1 (5 bases). Germline lookup yields CDR1 LNHDA and CDR2 SQIVND (reference sequence). The CDR3 has 15 residues. The V end lost 3 bases, the J end lost 6 bases, and 12 bases lay between the germline ends. For the CDR3, the DNA is TGTGCCAGTAGTATTGGGGGTACCGGTAATTCACCCCTCCACTTT. Its translation: CASSIGGTGNSPLHF.

This clone came up a few times. The chain couples TRBV5-4 to TRBJ2-3, with a weak D call TRBD2 (6 bases). The CDR3 extends over 15 amino acids. Per germline, CDR1 SGHNT and CDR2 YYREEE (reference sequence). V shed 4 bases and J shed 2 bases, with 14 bases lying between them. This CDR3 reads CASSLSTRYTDTQYF. The CDR3 region has the DNA TGTGCCAGCAGCCTATCGACTAGATACACAGATACGCAGTATTTT.

The rearrangement joins TRBV7-9 to TRBJ1-1, with 10 bases fitting TRBD1. The J segment lost 0 bases and the V segment lost 5 bases, leaving 3 bases of the junction unmatched. Germline V gives CDR1 SEHNR, CDR2 FQNEAQ (reference sequence). This CDR3 spans 15 amino acids. The CDR3 nucleotides read TGTGCCAGCAGCCCCGGGACAGGGGTGAACACTGAAGCTTTCTTT. Its protein is CASSPGTGVNTEAFF. The complete variable domain, with remaining parts taken from reference TRBV7-9 and TRBJ1-1, reads DTGVSQNPRHKITKRGQNVTFRCDPISEHNRLYWYRQTLGQGPEFLTYFQNEAQLEKSRLLSDRFSAERPKGSFSTLEIQRTEQGDSAMYLCASSPGTGVNTEAFFGQGTRLTVV.

The chain recombines TRBV6-4 with TRBJ1-5; D remains ambiguous. The CDR3 is made up of 15 amino acids. Trimming left V 7 bases short and J 7 bases short, with 20 bases between. Germline assignment: CDR1 MRHNA and CDR2 SNTAGT. The CDR3 is CASNPDLALEQPQHF. CDR3 bases: TGTGCCAGCAACCCCGACTTGGCCCTCGAGCAGCCCCAGCATTTT.

In DNA, the CDR3 is TGCGCCAGCAGCGCTCTTAGGGGAGGCACCGGGGAGCTGTTTTTT. Translated: CASSALRGGTGELFF. The chain joins TRBV4-1 to TRBJ2-2, with D tentatively TRBD2 (6 bases). The CDR3 is made up of 15 amino acids. The V gene lost 5 bases and the J gene lost 4 bases, with 14 bases spanning the gap. Germline V gene lookup returns CDR1 MGHRA and CDR2 YSYEKL.

This rearrangement joins TRBV27 to TRBJ2-2; tentatively, D is TRBD2 (6 bases). Deletions cut 4 bases from V and 7 bases from J, with 13 bases between. In germline, CDR1 is MNHEY, CDR2 SMNVEV (reference sequence). The CDR3 runs 14 residues. DNA for the CDR3: TGTGCCAGCAGTTGGGACTTCCGGAGCGGGGAGCTGTTTTTT. Protein product: CASSWDFRSGELFF.

The rearrangement joins TRBV28 to TRBJ2-5; TRBD1 matches 8 bases. The V and J ends lost 4 bases and 6 bases, in that order; junction bases with no gene match: 4. CDR1 MDHEN and CDR2 SYDVKM come from the germline V gene. The CDR3 is 13 residues long. This CDR3 reads CASSSTGVKTQYF. CDR3 in DNA: TGTGCCAGCAGTTCGACAGGGGTCAAGACCCAGTACTTC.

V is TRBV6-6 and J is TRBJ1-1; 8 positions match TRBD1. Germline CDR1 is MNHNY and CDR2 is SVGAGI (reference sequence). The V and J ends lost 7 bases and 4 bases, in that order; junction bases with no gene match: 11. The CDR3 totals 15 residues. The CDR3 is CASTLGQGGGTEAFF. The DNA for the CDR3 is TGTGCCAGCACCCTAGGACAGGGCGGGGGCACTGAAGCTTTCTTT.

This chain joins TRBV6-5 and TRBJ1-5; 10 bases line up with TRBD1. After removal of 7 bases from V and 5 bases from J, the junction contained 5 bases not matched to a gene. Germline V gives CDR1 MNHEY, CDR2 SVGAGI. The CDR3 has 14 residues. The CDR3 protein is CASTSGTGDQPQHF. The CDR3 bases are TGTGCCAGCACCTCCGGGACAGGGGATCAGCCCCAGCATTTT.

This clone was observed at least ten times. This chain connects TRBV2 to TRBJ1-6; 10 bases agree with TRBD1. There are 15 residues in the CDR3. The trim removed 1 base at V and 7 bases at J, leaving 1 base unmatched. Germline V CDR1 and CDR2: SNHLY, FYNNEI. The CDR3 DNA reads TGTGCCAGCAGTGAAGGGGGACAGGGGAATTCACCCCTCCACTTT. Translated, it gives CASSEGGQGNSPLHF.

The chain joins TRBV19 to TRBJ2-2; 9 bases are a match to TRBD1. V dropped 6 bases and J dropped 5; count of bases not matched to a gene: 7. Germline lookup yields CDR1 LNHDA and CDR2 SQIVND (reference sequence). This CDR3 contains 15 residues. For the CDR3, the DNA is TGTGCCAGTAGGAAGGGACAGGGTAGGACCGGGGAGCTGTTTTTT. The encoded protein is CASRKGQGRTGELFF.

The V call is TRBV2, the J call TRBJ2-7; 11 bases are shared with TRBD2. CDR3 length: 18 residues. Germline V gives CDR1 SNHLY, CDR2 FYNNEI. V shed 6 bases and J 2 bases; nucleotides not matched to a gene: 15. The CDR3 DNA reads as TGTGCCAGCAGCCCCACGCAGACCGGACTAGCGGGTGCCTACGAGCAGTACTTC. Translated, it gives CASSPTQTGLAGAYEQYF.

This clone has only a few counts. V is TRBV7-2 and J is TRBJ2-3; TRBD1 might be the D (6 bases). With 6 bases removed from V and 4 bases from J, the gap between germline ends came to 20 bases. Germline values: CDR1 SGHTA, CDR2 FQGNSA. The CDR3 covers 16 residues. CDR3 DNA: TGTGCCAGCAGGAAGGGACAATACCTGTCGGCAGATACGCAGTATTTT. It yields the protein CASRKGQYLSADTQYF.

This clone appeared once. The V and J genes are TRBV2 and TRBJ1-1, with D unresolved. This CDR3 is 13 amino acids long. The V gene's germline CDR1 is SNHLY and CDR2 FYNNEI. Trimming took off 1 base at V and 2 bases at J, with 5 bases between the two ends. In DNA, the CDR3 is TGTGCCAGCAGTGAAGTCTCTAACACTGAAGCTTTCTTT. Protein sequence: CASSEVSNTEAFF.

V usage is TRBV13 and J usage is TRBJ1-6; 7 bases are a match to TRBD1. Germline V gene sequence: CDR1 PRHDT, CDR2 FYEKMQ (reference sequence). The ends lost 2 bases at V and 12 bases at J; junction bases unmatched: 10. The CDR3 spans 15 residues. DNA for the CDR3: TGTGCCAGCAGCTTAAATTCGGGGGACAGAAAACCCCTCCACTTT. Amino acid sequence: CASSLNSGDRKPLHF.

The rearrangement links TRBV11-3 to TRBJ1-2, with 9 bases that match TRBD1. CDR3 length: 14 residues. CDR1 and CDR2 from the germline V gene are SGHNT and YENEEA. Trimming removed 5 bases from V and 5 bases from J; junction bases left unmatched: 6. CDR3 sequence (DNA): TGTGCCAGCAGCCCCGGGACAGGGTTGTATGGCTACACCTTC. As protein: CASSPGTGLYGYTF.

The genes are TRBV10-1 and TRBJ1-5, with unresolved D. Per germline, CDR1 WNHNN and CDR2 SYGVQD (reference sequence). The CDR3 consists of 13 residues. Trimming took off 3 bases at V and 0 bases at J, with 3 bases between the two ends. Written as DNA, the CDR3 is TGCGCCAGCAGTGAAACTAGCAATCAGCCCCAGCATTTT. It codes for CASSETSNQPQHF.

The rearrangement uses TRBV7-9 and TRBJ1-5; 9 positions agree with TRBD1. The CDR3 runs to 14 residues. CDR1 is SEHNR and CDR2 is FQNEAQ in the germline V gene (reference sequence). The ends lost 5 bases at V and 4 bases at J; junction bases unmatched: 3. The CDR3 bases are TGTGCCAGCAGCCAGACAGGGGGGAATCAGCCCCAGCATTTT. Translation gives CASSQTGGNQPQHF.

V gene TRBV7-9 combines with J gene TRBJ2-7; either TRBD1 or TRBD2 may fit D (6 bases each). CDR3 length: 14 residues. V shed 5 bases and J shed 2 bases, with 13 bases lying between them. Germline V CDR1 and CDR2: SEHNR, FQNEAQ (reference sequence). The DNA for the CDR3 is TGTGCCAGCAGCCGGAGGGGGGCAACCTACGAGCAGTACTTC. This encodes CASSRRGATYEQYF.